This T cell receptor beta chain derives from a study of identical twins. After removal of 5 bases from V and 4 bases from J, the junction contained 1 base not matched to a gene. Germline V gene lookup returns CDR1 ENHRY and CDR2 SYGVKD. The CDR3 consists of 12 residues. Template switching, a step in the protocol, added a universal primer site, and cDNA carried unique molecular identifiers. TCRdb called the 5' RACE reads again in MiXCR, with one record for every CDR3 protein. Here the sample spans 350,000 to 450,000 distinct CDR3 sequences, 18% being singletons. At least ten counts were recorded for this clonotype. The antigen is not known. Whole-study results and caveats: A partial confounding effect on zero-insertion analyses could come from invariant MAIT and iNKT cells. Conclusions leaned on cross-sectional statistical analysis and did not track the same donors over time.

The receptor comes from a man in his fifties or sixties in good health. Sequencing was performed on naive T cells sorted from blood. The chain couples TRBV10-3 to TRBJ1-1; 7 nucleotides align to TRBD1. CDR3 DNA sequence: TGTGCCATCAGTAGGACAGGCACTGAAGCTTTCTTT. Residues: CAISRTGTEAFF.